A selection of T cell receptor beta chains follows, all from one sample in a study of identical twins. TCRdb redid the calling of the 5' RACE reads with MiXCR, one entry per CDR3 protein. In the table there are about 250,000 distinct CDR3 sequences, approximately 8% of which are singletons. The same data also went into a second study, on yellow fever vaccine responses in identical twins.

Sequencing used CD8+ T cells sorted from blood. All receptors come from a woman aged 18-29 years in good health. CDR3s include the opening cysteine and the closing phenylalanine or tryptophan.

cdr3_aa: CASSGLAGHEQYF
cdr3_length: 13
v_call: TRBV9

cdr3_aa: CSVGLQASGGQETQYF
cdr3_length: 16
v_call: TRBV29-1

cdr3_aa: CASGQSSGGINEQFF
cdr3_length: 15
v_call: TRBV12-5

cdr3_aa: CASSEGSDTQYF
cdr3_length: 12
v_call: TRBV12-3/TRBV12-4

cdr3_aa: CASSQDSNSGNTIYF
cdr3_length: 15
v_call: TRBV3-1

cdr3_aa: CASSFLGTGELFF
cdr3_length: 13
v_call: TRBV12-3/TRBV12-4

cdr3_aa: CARRGGLGNEQFF
cdr3_length: 13
v_call: TRBV2

cdr3_aa: CASSFSGSGRVPNTGELFF
cdr3_length: 19
v_call: TRBV11-1

cdr3_aa: CASSLDGFTGELFF
cdr3_length: 14
v_call: TRBV5-5

cdr3_aa: CASRGRPNTGELFF
cdr3_length: 14
v_call: TRBV7-9

cdr3_aa: CSVVTNTDTQYF
cdr3_length: 12
v_call: TRBV29-1

cdr3_aa: CSVDQGISYGYTF
cdr3_length: 13
v_call: TRBV29-1

cdr3_aa: CASSSWTSGISSYNEQFF
cdr3_length: 18
v_call: TRBV12-3/TRBV12-4

cdr3_aa: CASSVRLAGDPQKYNEQFF
cdr3_length: 19
v_call: TRBV6-1

cdr3_aa: CASSFGGEYHEQYF
cdr3_length: 14
v_call: TRBV28

cdr3_aa: CSASGTSLYEQYF
cdr3_length: 13
v_call: TRBV20-1

cdr3_aa: CSVEGRGPEKIEAFF
cdr3_length: 15
v_call: TRBV29-1

cdr3_aa: CASSLDIYNEQFF
cdr3_length: 13
v_call: TRBV5-6

cdr3_aa: CASGLQTSLSGANVLTF
cdr3_length: 17
v_call: TRBV12-5

cdr3_aa: CSATRGGGIRELFF
cdr3_length: 14
v_call: TRBV20-1

cdr3_aa: CASRLVEGADYTF
cdr3_length: 13
v_call: TRBV12-3/TRBV12-4

cdr3_aa: CASSRLAGGRGQETQYF
cdr3_length: 17
v_call: TRBV18

cdr3_aa: CASSYGRGSITEAFF
cdr3_length: 15
v_call: TRBV6-5

cdr3_aa: CASSSGTQYF
cdr3_length: 10
v_call: TRBV7-2

cdr3_aa: CASSHTGRRAEKLFF
cdr3_length: 15
v_call: TRBV5-1

cdr3_aa: CASSLPRGQGATGELFF
cdr3_length: 17
v_call: TRBV4-1

cdr3_aa: CASSTGAMGADTQYF
cdr3_length: 15
v_call: TRBV6-4

cdr3_aa: CASSFPQGARTEAFF
cdr3_length: 15
v_call: TRBV7-6

cdr3_aa: CSARGDPQADTQYF
cdr3_length: 14
v_call: TRBV20-1

cdr3_aa: CASSPRLAESNTGELFF
cdr3_length: 17
v_call: TRBV2

cdr3_aa: CASSPDTLAGYYEQYF
cdr3_length: 16
v_call: TRBV27

cdr3_aa: CASSFGGAGNEQFF
cdr3_length: 14
v_call: TRBV5-8

cdr3_aa: CASTTTGSRETEAFF
cdr3_length: 15
v_call: TRBV28

cdr3_aa: CSAEPGLAGGALQETQYF
cdr3_length: 18
v_call: TRBV20-1

cdr3_aa: CASSSLGVDGTRNYGYTF
cdr3_length: 18
v_call: TRBV11-1

cdr3_aa: CASSQVGGGDTQYF
cdr3_length: 14
v_call: TRBV3-1

cdr3_aa: CATYTGGKVTEAFF
cdr3_length: 14
v_call: TRBV27

cdr3_aa: CASSLRLARGDEQFF
cdr3_length: 15
v_call: TRBV11-1

cdr3_aa: CATSRDKAGGPYNEQFF
cdr3_length: 17
v_call: TRBV15

cdr3_aa: CASSFSRTYEQYF
cdr3_length: 13
v_call: TRBV27

cdr3_aa: CASSFGPYGEDIQYF
cdr3_length: 15
v_call: TRBV11-2

cdr3_aa: CASSGPGGPRDEQFF
cdr3_length: 15
v_call: TRBV28

cdr3_aa: CASIHFTGTGTEYQPQHF
cdr3_length: 18
v_call: TRBV13

cdr3_aa: CATSTSGRKGTGELFF
cdr3_length: 16
v_call: TRBV3-1

cdr3_aa: CASRGTGRTEAFF
cdr3_length: 13
v_call: TRBV6-1

cdr3_aa: CASSVGDYNSPLHF
cdr3_length: 14
v_call: TRBV9

cdr3_aa: CASSELAGALPEQFF
cdr3_length: 15
v_call: TRBV6-1

cdr3_aa: CASRGLGTENSNYGYTF
cdr3_length: 17
v_call: TRBV12-3/TRBV12-4

cdr3_aa: CASSPDTSNTGELFF
cdr3_length: 15
v_call: TRBV5-1

cdr3_aa: CASSSTGDSGANVLTF
cdr3_length: 16
v_call: TRBV7-9

cdr3_aa: CASSANTESYNEQFF
cdr3_length: 15
v_call: TRBV3-1

cdr3_aa: CASSRTSWETQYF
cdr3_length: 13
v_call: TRBV4-1

cdr3_aa: CASTQGFGQPQHF
cdr3_length: 13
v_call: TRBV28

cdr3_aa: CASSLDSGRYTDTQYF
cdr3_length: 16
v_call: TRBV7-2

cdr3_aa: CASSQSEVSAIPFEQYF
cdr3_length: 17
v_call: TRBV23-1

cdr3_aa: CASSWIGPYEQYF
cdr3_length: 13
v_call: TRBV5-1

cdr3_aa: CASSLVMNTEAFF
cdr3_length: 13
v_call: TRBV5-1

cdr3_aa: CASIGTSGSNYEQYF
cdr3_length: 15
v_call: TRBV2

cdr3_aa: CASSLEQGRSYGYTF
cdr3_length: 15
v_call: TRBV7-9